This paragraph covers one T cell receptor (beta chain) sequence. The target antigen is unknown. Trimming removed 4 bases at V and 4 bases at J, with 19 bases between. CDR3 length equals 15 residues. Germline CDR1 and CDR2: SQVTM and ANQGSEA. The sample is drawn from a study of OX40 agonist ivuxolimab in advanced cancers. Across the whole study: Patients' therapy was ivuxolimab, an antibody that acts as an agonist of OX40 (CD134). The dose-escalation cohort had hepatocellular carcinoma, melanoma, renal cell or head and neck cancer. Three patients, one with hepatocellular carcinoma and two with cutaneous melanoma, responded partially. Overall study findings and caveats: In the expanded peripheral T cells, antigen specificity was never determined.

Repertoires were generated with immunoSEQ multiplex PCR, while TCRdb's copy carries only in-frame clones and drops some. The sample holds 70,000 to 80,000 clones, roughly 77% seen once. This chain links TRBV29-1 with TRBJ1-2, with TRBD1 as a possible D gene (5 bases). This receptor was taken from an adult with an advanced solid tumor such as melanoma, head and neck, liver or kidney cancer. Sequencing used CD4+ or CD8+ T cells sorted from blood, obtained in a trial of the OX40 agonist ivuxolimab. CDR3 protein: CSVVPWEGMVYGYTF. The CDR3 nucleotides are TGCAGCGTTGTCCCCTGGGAGGGGATGGTCTATGGCTACACCTTC.